The sequence of this TCR beta chain was determined in a study of CD8 T cells in Susac syndrome. The RNA input was roughly 0.45 to 1 ug, and it was reverse transcribed with random hexamers. TCRdb processed the immunoSEQ multiplex PCR reads anew with MiXCR; each CDR3 protein has one entry. The sample records 120,000 or so distinct CDR3 sequences, about 94% being singletons. The CDR3 contains 14 residues. Trimming removed 5 bases at V and 2 bases at J, with 13 bases between. Germline V gives CDR1 SGHTA, CDR2 FQGNSA. V gene TRBV7-2 combines with J gene TRBJ2-7; D call uncertain. Sequenced input: CD4+ T cells from PBMCs. The receptor comes from a human donor with multiple sclerosis. CDR3 DNA sequence: TGTGCCAGCAGCCTCCCCGGCGCAACCTACGAGCAGTACTTC. Residues: CASSLPGATYEQYF.